These T cell receptor beta chains were read from a single sample in a study of blood T cell repertoires in COVID-19. Sequencing was performed with immunoSEQ multiplex PCR; in TCRdb, only in-frame clones are kept and a portion is missing. The table has about 100,000 clones, around 87% seen once. The specimen was peripheral blood. Receptor source: a human donor in a cohort sampled during active COVID-19. CDR3s include the opening cysteine and the closing phenylalanine or tryptophan. A D gene is named only where the DNA matches it firmly. The listing skips clone size in some rows; elsewhere it reads once, few, many or a size class.

d_call j_call v_call clone_size cdr3_aa cdr3_nt
NA TRBJ1-5 TRBV7-9 NA CASSPADSETQHF TGTGCCAGCAGCCCCGCGGACTCCGAGACCCAGCATTTT
NA TRBJ2-2 TRBV4-3 NA CASSQVELTGELFF TGCGCCAGCAGCCAAGTAGAGTTAACCGGGGAGCTGTTTTTT
TRBD1 TRBJ1-3 TRBV7-2 NA CASSYGPWGQSGNTIYF TGTGCCAGCTCTTACGGACCATGGGGACAGTCTGGAAACACCATATATTTT
TRBD1 TRBJ1-5 TRBV7-2 NA CASSLDRGHQPQHF TGTGCCAGCAGCCTGGACAGGGGGCATCAGCCCCAGCATTTT
TRBD1 TRBJ2-7 TRBV6-1 NA CASSEAGTVSYEQYF TGTGCCAGCAGTGAAGCGGGGACAGTCTCCTACGAGCAGTACTTC
TRBD1 TRBJ1-5 TRBV7-2 NA CASSPGQGNSQPQHF TGTGCCAGCAGCCCTGGACAGGGAAACAGTCAGCCCCAGCATTTT
NA TRBJ1-1 TRBV3-1/TRBV3-2 NA CASSPFSLLNTEAFF TGTGCCAGCAGCCCATTTAGCCTTTTGAACACTGAAGCTTTCTTT
NA TRBJ2-7 TRBV6-6 NA CASSLGGVGTYEQYF TGTGCCAGCAGTTTAGGGGGGGTGGGGACCTACGAGCAGTACTTC
NA TRBJ2-7 TRBV19 NA CASKAQSDSYEQYF TGTGCCAGTAAAGCCCAGAGCGACTCCTACGAGCAGTACTTC
TRBD1 TRBJ1-2 TRBV5-3 once CAAGAPGDRVLFYGYTF TGTGCCGCCGGGGCTCCGGGAGACAGGGTGCTATTCTATGGCTACACCTTC
TRBD2 TRBJ2-7 TRBV11-3 NA CASSFRTSGRDYEQYF TGTGCCAGCAGCTTCCGGACTAGCGGGAGGGACTACGAGCAGTACTTC
NA TRBJ2-7 TRBV15 NA CATSRVNSPYEQYF TGTGCCACCAGCAGAGTTAACAGCCCCTACGAGCAGTACTTC
TRBD1 TRBJ2-5 TRBV3-1/TRBV3-2 once CASSQEAVGTGGRETQYF TGTGCCAGCAGCCAAGAGGCTGTGGGGACAGGGGGCCGGGAGACCCAGTACTTC
NA TRBJ1-2 TRBV2 NA CASSESGTNYGYTF TGTGCCAGCAGTGAGAGCGGGACTAACTATGGCTACACCTTC
TRBD1 TRBJ2-7 TRBV4-3 NA CASSQEAVRFKGAYEQYF TGCGCCAGCAGCCAAGAAGCGGTCCGATTCAAGGGGGCTTACGAGCAGTACTTC
TRBD1 TRBJ1-4 TRBV4-3 NA CASSPGTGAANEKLFF TGCGCCAGCAGCCCTGGGACAGGGGCGGCTAATGAAAAACTGTTTTTT
NA TRBJ1-2 TRBV28 NA CASRRPGEHGYTF TGTGCCAGCAGAAGGCCAGGGGAGCATGGCTACACCTTC